These 3 T cell receptor beta chains were all obtained from the same sample, sequenced in a study of shared clonotypes between healthy human individuals. Data came from immunoSEQ multiplex PCR; TCRdb stores just in-frame clones and leaves some out. The table lists a few million clones, about 92% of them singletons. Sequencing was carried out using naive CD4+ T cells sorted from blood. The subset was: CD45RA+ positively selected. Source of these receptors: a man between 18 and 35 years old in good health.

The chain uses TRBV28 and TRBJ2-7; unclear D gene. The germline V gene has CDR1 MDHEN and CDR2 SYDVKM. CDR3 length: 16 residues. V was cut by 3 bases and J by 2 bases, with 17 bases left in between. The CDR3 coding sequence is TGTGCCAGCAGTTTTTATGGGCAGACCAAGCCCTACGAGCAGTACTTC. Its translation is CASSFYGQTKPYEQYF. Full variable domain (missing parts from reference TRBV28 and TRBJ2-7): DVKVTQSSRYLVKRTGEKVFLECVQDMDHENMFWYRQDPGLGLRLIYFSYDVKMKEKGDIPEGYSVSREKKERFSLILESASTNQTSMYLCASSFYGQTKPYEQYFGPGTRLTVT.

This chain connects TRBV27 to TRBJ1-6; D remains unclear. Germline CDR1 reads MNHEY; CDR2 reads SMNVEV (reference sequence). V was pared by 1 base and J by 3 bases, with 10 bases between. The CDR3 totals 16 residues. This chain's CDR3 is CASSLFAAFYNSPLHF. Here the CDR3 DNA reads TGTGCCAGCAGTTTATTCGCAGCCTTCTATAATTCACCCCTCCACTTT.

The genes are TRBV25-1 and TRBJ1-2; 9 positions agree with TRBD1. There are 13 residues in the CDR3. The V gene end was trimmed by 7 bases and the J gene end by 4 bases; junction bases not matched to a gene: 4. CDR1 is MGHDK and CDR2 is SYGVNS in the germline V gene. The CDR3 DNA is TGTGCCAGCACGCCGGGACAGGGCTATGGCTACACCTTC. Translation gives CASTPGQGYGYTF.